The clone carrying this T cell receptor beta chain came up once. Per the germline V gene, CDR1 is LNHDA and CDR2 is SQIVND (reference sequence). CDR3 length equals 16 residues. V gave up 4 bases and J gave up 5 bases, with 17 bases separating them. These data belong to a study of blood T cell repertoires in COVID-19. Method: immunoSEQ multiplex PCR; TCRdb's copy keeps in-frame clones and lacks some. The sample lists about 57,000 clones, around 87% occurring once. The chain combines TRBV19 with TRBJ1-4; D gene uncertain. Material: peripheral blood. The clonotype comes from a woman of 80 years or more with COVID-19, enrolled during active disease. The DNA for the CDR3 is TGTGCCAGTAGTAAGACGGGGAGCAACTGGAATGAAAAACTGTTTTTT. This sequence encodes CASSKTGSNWNEKLFF.